This TCR beta chain appears in the sequencing data of a study of long-term antiretroviral therapy in people with HIV. Across the whole study: Earliest sampling preceded the 2015 immediate-ART recommendation by about a decade.

The study's findings and limits: Pre-ART clonal expansions dominated every time point's repertoire. Therapy changes, viral resistance and ART adherence were not documented in the available data.

Trimming stripped 0 bases from V and 8 bases from J, with 19 bases between. CDR1 is MGHRA, CDR2 YSYEKL, per germline. This CDR3 has 16 residues. Survey-level immunoSEQ v3.0 assays were run. Sequenced by immunoSEQ multiplex PCR; TCRdb stores in-frame clones only, minus some. The table shows 26,000 or so clones, with approximately 78% occurring only once. Concerning this clone: The antigen remains undetermined.

Every specimen held between roughly 0.95-10 million cryopreserved PBMC. These were thawed and washed before DNA extraction. Sample: unsorted PBMCs, taken 1.5 years before starting antiretroviral therapy. The sequence derives from a man aged 18 to 30 with HIV. This chain uses TRBV4-1 with TRBJ1-2, with TRBD1 as a possible D gene (5 bases). This CDR3 reads CASSQEPGRALYGYTF. The CDR3 DNA is TGCGCCAGCAGCCAAGAGCCAGGGCGCGCATTGTACGGCTACACCTTC.